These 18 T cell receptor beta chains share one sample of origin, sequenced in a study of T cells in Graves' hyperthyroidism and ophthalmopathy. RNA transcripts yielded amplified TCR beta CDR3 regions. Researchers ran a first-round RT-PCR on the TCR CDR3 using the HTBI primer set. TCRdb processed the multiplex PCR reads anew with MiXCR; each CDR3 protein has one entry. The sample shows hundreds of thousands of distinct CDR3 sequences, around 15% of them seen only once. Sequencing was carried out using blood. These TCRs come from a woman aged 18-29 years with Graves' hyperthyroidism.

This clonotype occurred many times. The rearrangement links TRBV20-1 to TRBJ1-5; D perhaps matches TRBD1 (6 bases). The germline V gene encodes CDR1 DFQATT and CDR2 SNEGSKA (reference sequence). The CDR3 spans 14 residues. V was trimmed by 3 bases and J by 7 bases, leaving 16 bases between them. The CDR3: CSARKQGHGQPQHF. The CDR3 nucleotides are TGCAGTGCTAGGAAACAGGGTCATGGACAGCCCCAGCATTTT.

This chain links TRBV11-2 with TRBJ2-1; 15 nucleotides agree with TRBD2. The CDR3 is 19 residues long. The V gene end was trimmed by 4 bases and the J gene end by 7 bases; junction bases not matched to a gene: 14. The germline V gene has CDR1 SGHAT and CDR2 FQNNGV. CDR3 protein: CASSSIGLAGGPDVNEQFF. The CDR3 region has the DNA TGTGCCAGCAGCTCCATTGGACTAGCGGGAGGGCCCGATGTGAATGAGCAGTTCTTC.

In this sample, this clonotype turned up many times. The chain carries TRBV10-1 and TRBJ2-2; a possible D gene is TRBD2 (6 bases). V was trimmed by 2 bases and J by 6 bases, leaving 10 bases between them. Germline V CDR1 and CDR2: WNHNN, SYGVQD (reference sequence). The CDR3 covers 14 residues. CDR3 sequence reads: CASSEAGSPGELFF. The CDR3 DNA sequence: TGCGCCAGCAGTGAGGCGGGGAGTCCCGGGGAGCTGTTTTTT.

The CDR3 DNA reads as TGTGCCAGCAGCCCCGTAGTGGGAGGGCCGGCGAACACCGGGGAGCTGTTTTTT. Translation gives CASSPVVGGPANTGELFF. The chain couples TRBV7-6 to TRBJ2-2; 7 bases are a match to TRBD2. The germline V gene encodes CDR1 SGHVS and CDR2 FNYEAQ. V shed 5 bases and J 0 bases; nucleotides not matched to a gene: 12. This CDR3 comprises 18 residues. Looking up the rest from reference TRBV7-6 and TRBJ2-2 gives the full variable domain: GAGVSQSPRYKVTKRGQDVALRCDPISGHVSLYWYRQALGQGPEFLTYFNYEAQQDKSGLPNDRFSAERPEGSISTLTIQRTEQRDSAMYRCASSPVVGGPANTGELFFGEGSRLTVL.

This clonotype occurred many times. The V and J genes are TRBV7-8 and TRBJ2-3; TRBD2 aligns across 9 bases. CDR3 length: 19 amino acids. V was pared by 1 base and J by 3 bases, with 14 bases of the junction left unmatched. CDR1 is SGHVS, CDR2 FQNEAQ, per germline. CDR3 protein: CASSLGRGLREGSTDTQYF. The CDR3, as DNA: TGTGCCAGCAGCTTAGGCAGAGGGCTGCGGGAGGGTTCTACAGATACGCAGTATTTT.

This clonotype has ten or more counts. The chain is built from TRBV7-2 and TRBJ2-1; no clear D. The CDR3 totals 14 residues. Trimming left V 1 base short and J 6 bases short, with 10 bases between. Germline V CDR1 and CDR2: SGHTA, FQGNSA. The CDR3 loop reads CASSLGTRSNEQFF. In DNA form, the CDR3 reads TGTGCCAGCAGCTTAGGGACCCGAAGCAATGAGCAGTTCTTC.

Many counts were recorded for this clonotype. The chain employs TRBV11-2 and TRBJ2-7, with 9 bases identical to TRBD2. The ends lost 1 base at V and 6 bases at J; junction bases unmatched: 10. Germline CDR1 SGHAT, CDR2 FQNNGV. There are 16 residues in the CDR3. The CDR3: CASSLVPASGKSEQYF. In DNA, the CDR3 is TGTGCCAGCAGCTTAGTCCCGGCTAGCGGGAAAAGCGAGCAGTACTTC.

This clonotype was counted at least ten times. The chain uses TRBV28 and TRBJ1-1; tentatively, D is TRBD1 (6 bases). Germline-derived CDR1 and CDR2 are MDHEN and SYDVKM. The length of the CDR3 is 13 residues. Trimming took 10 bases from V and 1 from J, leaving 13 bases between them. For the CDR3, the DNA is TGTGCCACCTCGGACAGTGCGAACACTGAAGCTTTCTTT. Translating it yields CATSDSANTEAFF.

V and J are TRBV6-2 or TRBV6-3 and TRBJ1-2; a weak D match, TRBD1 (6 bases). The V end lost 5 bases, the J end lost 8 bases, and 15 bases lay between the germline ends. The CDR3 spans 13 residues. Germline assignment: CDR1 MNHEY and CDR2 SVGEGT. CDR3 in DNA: TGTGCCAGCAGTGCCACTACAGGGCTCGGCTACACCTTC. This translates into CASSATTGLGYTF.

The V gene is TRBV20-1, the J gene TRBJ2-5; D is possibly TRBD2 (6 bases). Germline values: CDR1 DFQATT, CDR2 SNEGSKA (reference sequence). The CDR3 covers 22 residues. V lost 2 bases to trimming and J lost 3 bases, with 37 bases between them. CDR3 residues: CSARPNLPGTSKESGRKETQYF. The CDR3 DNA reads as TGCAGTGCTAGACCCAATCTCCCCGGGACTTCCAAAGAGTCAGGTCGGAAAGAGACCCAGTACTTC.

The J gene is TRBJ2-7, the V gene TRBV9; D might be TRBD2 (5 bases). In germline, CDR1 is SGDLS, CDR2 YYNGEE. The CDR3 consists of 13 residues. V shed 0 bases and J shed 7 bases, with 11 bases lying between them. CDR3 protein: CASSVVSTGEQYF. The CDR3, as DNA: TGTGCCAGCAGCGTAGTGTCTACGGGGGAGCAGTACTTC.

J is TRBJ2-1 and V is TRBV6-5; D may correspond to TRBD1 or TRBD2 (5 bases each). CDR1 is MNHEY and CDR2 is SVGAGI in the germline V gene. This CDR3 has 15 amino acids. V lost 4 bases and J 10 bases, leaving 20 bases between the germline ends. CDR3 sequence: CASSSRSGTSGEQFF. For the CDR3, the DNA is TGTGCCAGCAGTTCCAGGTCCGGGACGAGCGGAGAGCAGTTCTTC.

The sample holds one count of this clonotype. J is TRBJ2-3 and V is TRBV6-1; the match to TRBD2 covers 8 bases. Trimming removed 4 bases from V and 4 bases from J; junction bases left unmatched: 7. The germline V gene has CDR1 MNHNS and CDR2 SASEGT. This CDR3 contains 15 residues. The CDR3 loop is CASSVAGKISDTQYF. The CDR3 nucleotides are TGTGCCAGCAGTGTAGCGGGAAAGATCTCAGATACGCAGTATTTT.

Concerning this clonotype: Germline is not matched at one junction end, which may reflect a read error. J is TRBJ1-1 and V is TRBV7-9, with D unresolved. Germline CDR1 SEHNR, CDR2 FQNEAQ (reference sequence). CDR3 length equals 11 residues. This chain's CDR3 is CTSSLYAEAFF. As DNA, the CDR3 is TGTACCAGCAGCTTGTACGCTGAAGCTTTCTTT.

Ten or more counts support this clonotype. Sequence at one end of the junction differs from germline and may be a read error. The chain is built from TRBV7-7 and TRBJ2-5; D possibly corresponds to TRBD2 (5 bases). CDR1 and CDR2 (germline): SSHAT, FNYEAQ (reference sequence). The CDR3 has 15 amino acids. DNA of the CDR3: TGTGCTAGCAGCTTAGGCCGGGGTCTAGGGGAGACCCAGTACTTC. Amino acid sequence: CASSLGRGLGETQYF.

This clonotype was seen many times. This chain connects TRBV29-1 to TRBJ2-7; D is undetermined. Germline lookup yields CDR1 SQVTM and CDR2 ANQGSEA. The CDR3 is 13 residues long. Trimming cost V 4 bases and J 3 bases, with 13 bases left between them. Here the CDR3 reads CSVAAGLDYEQYF. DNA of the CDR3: TGCAGCGTTGCTGCAGGTCTGGACTACGAGCAGTACTTC.

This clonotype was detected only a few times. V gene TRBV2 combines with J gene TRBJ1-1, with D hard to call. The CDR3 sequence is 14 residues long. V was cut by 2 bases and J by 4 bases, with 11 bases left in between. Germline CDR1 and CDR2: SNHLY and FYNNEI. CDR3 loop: CASSERIDITEAFF. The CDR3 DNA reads TGTGCCAGCAGTGAACGGATCGATATCACTGAAGCTTTCTTT.

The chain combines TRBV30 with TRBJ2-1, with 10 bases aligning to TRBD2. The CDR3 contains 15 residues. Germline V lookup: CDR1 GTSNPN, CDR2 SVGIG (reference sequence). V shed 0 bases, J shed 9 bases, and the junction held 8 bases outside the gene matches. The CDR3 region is CAWSVASGSLVEQFF. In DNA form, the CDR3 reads TGTGCCTGGAGTGTAGCTAGCGGGAGTTTGGTTGAGCAGTTCTTC.